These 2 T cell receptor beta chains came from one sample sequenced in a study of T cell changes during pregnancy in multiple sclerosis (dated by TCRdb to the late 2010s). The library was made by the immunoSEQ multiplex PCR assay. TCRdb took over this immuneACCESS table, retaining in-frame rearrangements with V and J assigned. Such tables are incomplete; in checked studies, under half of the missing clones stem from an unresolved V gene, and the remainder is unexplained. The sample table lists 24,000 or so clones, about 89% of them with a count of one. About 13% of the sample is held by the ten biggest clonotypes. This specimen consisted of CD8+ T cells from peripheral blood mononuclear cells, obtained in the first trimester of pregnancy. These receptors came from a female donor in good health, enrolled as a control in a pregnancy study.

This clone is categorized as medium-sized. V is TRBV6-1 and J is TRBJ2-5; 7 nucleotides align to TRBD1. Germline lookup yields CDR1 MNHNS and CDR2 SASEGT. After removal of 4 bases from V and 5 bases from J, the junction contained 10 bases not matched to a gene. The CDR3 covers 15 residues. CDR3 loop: CASSGFRGLRETQYF. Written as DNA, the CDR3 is TGTGCCAGCAGTGGATTCAGGGGGTTGAGGGAGACCCAGTACTTC.

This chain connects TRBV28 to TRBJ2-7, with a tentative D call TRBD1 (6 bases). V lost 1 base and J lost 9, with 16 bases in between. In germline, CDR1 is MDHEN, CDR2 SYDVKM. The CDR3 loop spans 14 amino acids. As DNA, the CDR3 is TGTGCCAGCAGTTTATACCCTGGGACATCAGGGCAGTACTTC. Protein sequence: CASSLYPGTSGQYF.